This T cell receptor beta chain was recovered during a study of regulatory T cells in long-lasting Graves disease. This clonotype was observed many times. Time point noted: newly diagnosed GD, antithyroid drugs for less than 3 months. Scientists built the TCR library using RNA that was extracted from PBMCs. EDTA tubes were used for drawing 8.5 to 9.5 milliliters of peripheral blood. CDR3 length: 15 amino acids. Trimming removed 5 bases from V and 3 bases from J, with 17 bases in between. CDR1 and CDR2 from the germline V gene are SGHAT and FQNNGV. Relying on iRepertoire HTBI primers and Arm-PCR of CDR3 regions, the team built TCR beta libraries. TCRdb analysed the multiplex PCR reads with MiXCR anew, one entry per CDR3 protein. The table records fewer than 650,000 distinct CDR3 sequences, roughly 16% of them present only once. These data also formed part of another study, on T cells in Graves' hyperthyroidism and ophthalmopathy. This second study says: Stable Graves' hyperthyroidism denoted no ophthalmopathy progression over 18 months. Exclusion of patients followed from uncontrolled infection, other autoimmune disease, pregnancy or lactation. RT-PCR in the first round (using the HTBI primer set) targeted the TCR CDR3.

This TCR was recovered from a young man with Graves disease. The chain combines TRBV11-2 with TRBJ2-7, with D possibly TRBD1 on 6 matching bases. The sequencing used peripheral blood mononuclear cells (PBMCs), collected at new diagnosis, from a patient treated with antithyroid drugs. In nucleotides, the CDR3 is TGTGCCAGCAGCCAACAGGGACGAGGGGGCTACGAGCAGTACTTC. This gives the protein CASSQQGRGGYEQYF.